Given below is one TCR beta chain in context. The sample comes from a study of T cell changes during pregnancy in multiple sclerosis. The CDR3 covers 16 residues. Unmatched junction bases numbered 13, after V lost 5 bases and J lost 6 bases. From germline, CDR1 is SEHNR and CDR2 FQNEAQ (reference sequence). The assay was immunoSEQ multiplex PCR, and TCRdb's table has in-frame clones only and misses some. The table records 37,000 or so clones, 80% to 90% of them present only once. The chain couples TRBV7-9 to TRBJ1-5; 7 bases fit TRBD1. This TCR was sampled from a female donor with multiple sclerosis, enrolled in a pregnancy study. The starting material was CD4+ T cells from peripheral blood mononuclear cells, obtained in the first trimester of pregnancy. The CDR3 DNA is TGTGCCAGCAGCCTGGAGAAGACAGGGAAGGGTCAGCCCCAGCATTTT. It encodes CASSLEKTGKGQPQHF.